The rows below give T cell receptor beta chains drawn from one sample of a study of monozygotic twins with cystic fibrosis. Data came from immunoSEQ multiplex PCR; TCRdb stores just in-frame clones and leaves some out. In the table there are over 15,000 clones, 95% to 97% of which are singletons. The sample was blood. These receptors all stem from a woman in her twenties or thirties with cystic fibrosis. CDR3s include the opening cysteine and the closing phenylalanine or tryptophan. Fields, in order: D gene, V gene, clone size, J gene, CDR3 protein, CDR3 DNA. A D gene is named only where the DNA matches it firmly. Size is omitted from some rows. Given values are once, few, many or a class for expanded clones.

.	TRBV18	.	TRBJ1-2	CASSQDTQGSYGYTF	TGTGCCAGCTCACAAGACACTCAGGGGAGCTATGGCTACACCTTC
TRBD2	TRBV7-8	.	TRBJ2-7	CASSWVAGEISYEQYF	TGTGCCAGCAGCTGGGTAGCGGGGGAGATCTCCTACGAGCAGTACTTC
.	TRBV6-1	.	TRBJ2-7	CASSEFRNGFIYEQYF	TGTGCCAGCAGTGAATTTCGTAACGGATTTATCTACGAGCAGTACTTC
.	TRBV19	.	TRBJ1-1	CASSGRTRDTEAFF	TGTGCCAGTAGTGGAAGGACACGGGACACTGAAGCTTTCTTT
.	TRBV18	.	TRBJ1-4	CASSPGAGVRKLFF	TGTGCCAGCTCACCAGGGGCCGGGGTCCGGAAACTGTTTTTT
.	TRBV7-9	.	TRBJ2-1	CASSLRGTPVVFF	TGTGCCAGCAGCTTAAGGGGGACCCCTGTTGTGTTCTTC
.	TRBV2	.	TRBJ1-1	CASSSTLNTEAFF	TGTGCCAGCAGCTCGACATTGAACACTGAAGCTTTCTTT
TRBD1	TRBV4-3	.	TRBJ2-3	CASSQVSDRKQYF	TGCGCCAGCAGCCAAGTTTCGGACAGGAAGCAGTATTTT
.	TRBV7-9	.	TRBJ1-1	CASSLSPEAFF	TGTGCCAGCAGCCTGAGCCCTGAAGCTTTCTTT
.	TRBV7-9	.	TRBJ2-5	CASSLSLETQYF	TGTGCCAGCAGCTTATCGCTAGAGACCCAGTACTTC
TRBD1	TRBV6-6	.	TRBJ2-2	CASSKQGAMTGELFF	TGTGCCAGCAGTAAACAGGGGGCGATGACCGGGGAGCTGTTTTTT
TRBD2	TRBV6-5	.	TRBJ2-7	CASTRGGFDYEQYF	TGTGCCAGCACTCGCGGGGGGTTTGATTACGAGCAGTACTTC
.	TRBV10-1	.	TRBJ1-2	CASSETRTLMLPGGYTF	TGCGCCAGCAGTGAGACCCGGACCCTTATGCTGCCAGGGGGCTACACCTTC
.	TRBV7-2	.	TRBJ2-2	CASSFIADTGELFF	TGTGCCAGCAGCTTTATAGCGGACACCGGGGAGCTGTTTTTT
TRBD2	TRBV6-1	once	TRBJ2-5	CASSEIAGGQETQYF	TGTGCCAGCAGTGAGATAGCGGGGGGGCAAGAGACCCAGTACTTC
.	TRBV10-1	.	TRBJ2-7	CASSEGLGGSYEQYF	TGCGCCAGCAGTGAGGGGTTGGGGGGATCCTACGAGCAGTACTTC
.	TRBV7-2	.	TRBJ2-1	CASSLRYGTYSYNEQFF	TGTGCCAGCAGCTTAAGGTATGGGACATACTCCTACAATGAGCAGTTCTTC
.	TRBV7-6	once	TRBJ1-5	CASSPGYSNQPQHF	TGTGCCAGCAGCCCAGGGTACAGCAATCAGCCCCAGCATTTT
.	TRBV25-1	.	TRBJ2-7	CASSEYRTPLAEEYEQYF	TGTGCCAGCAGTGAATATAGAACCCCCTTGGCAGAAGAATACGAGCAGTACTTC
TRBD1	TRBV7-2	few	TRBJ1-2	CASSSDRGPYGYTF	TGTGCCAGCAGCTCGGACAGGGGGCCCTATGGCTACACCTTC
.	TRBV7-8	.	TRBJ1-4	CASSTQGLGNEKLFF	TGTGCCAGCAGCACTCAGGGTCTGGGTAATGAAAAACTGTTTTTT
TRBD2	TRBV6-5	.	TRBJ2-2	CASSYRLAGDTGELFF	TGTGCCAGCAGTTACCGACTAGCGGGGGACACCGGGGAGCTGTTTTTT
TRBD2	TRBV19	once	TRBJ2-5	CASSKAGGIQETQYF	TGTGCCAGTAGTAAAGCGGGGGGCATCCAAGAGACCCAGTACTTC
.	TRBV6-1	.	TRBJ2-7	CASSEHGTEQYF	TGTGCCAGCAGTGAACACGGCACCGAGCAGTACTTC
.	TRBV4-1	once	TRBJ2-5	CASSHPGKETQYF	TGCGCCAGCAGCCACCCCGGTAAAGAGACCCAGTACTTC
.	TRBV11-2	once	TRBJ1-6	CASSLSGNSPLHF	TGTGCCAGCAGCTTATCCGGGAATTCACCCCTCCACTTT
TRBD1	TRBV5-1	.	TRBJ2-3	CASIRQPGQGVTDTQYF	TGCGCCAGCATTCGCCAACCGGGACAGGGGGTAACAGATACGCAGTATTTT
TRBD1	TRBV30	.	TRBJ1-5	CAWSVRDRVNQPQHF	TGTGCCTGGAGTGTACGTGACAGGGTCAATCAGCCCCAGCATTTT
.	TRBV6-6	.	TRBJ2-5	CASSYRGQETQYF	TGTGCCAGCAGTTACCGGGGGCAAGAGACCCAGTACTTC
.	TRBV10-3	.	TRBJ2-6	CAISEGLGANVLTF	TGTGCCATCAGTGAAGGGTTAGGGGCCAACGTCCTGACTTTC
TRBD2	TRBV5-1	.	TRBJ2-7	CASSRDSGVWESYEQYF	TGCGCCAGCAGCCGTGACAGCGGGGTGTGGGAAAGCTACGAGCAGTACTTC
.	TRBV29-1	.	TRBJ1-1	CSVEVYTEAFF	TGCAGCGTCGAGGTATACACTGAAGCTTTCTTT
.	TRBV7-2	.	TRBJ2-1	CASSLATTAYNEQFF	TGTGCCAGCAGCTTAGCTACTACTGCCTACAATGAGCAGTTCTTC